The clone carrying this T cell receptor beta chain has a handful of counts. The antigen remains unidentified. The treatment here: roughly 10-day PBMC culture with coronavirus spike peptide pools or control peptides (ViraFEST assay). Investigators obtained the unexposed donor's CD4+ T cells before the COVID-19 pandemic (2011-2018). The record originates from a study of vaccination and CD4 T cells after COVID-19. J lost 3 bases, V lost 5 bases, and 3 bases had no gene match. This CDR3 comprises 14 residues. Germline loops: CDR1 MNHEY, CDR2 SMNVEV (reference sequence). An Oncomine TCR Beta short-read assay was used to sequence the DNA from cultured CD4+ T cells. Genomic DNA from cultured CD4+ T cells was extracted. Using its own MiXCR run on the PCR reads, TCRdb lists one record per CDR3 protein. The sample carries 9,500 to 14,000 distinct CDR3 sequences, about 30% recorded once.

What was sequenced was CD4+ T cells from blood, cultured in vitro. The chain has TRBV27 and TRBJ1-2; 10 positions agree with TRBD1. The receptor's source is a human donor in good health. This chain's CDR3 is CASSRQGADYGYTF. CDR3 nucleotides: TGTGCCAGCAGTAGACAGGGGGCTGACTATGGCTACACCTTC.